This TCR beta chain was recorded in a study of vaccination and CD4 T cells after COVID-19 (dated by TCRdb to about 2022). For the study in its entirety: Every convalescent patient had a positive nasal swab PCR test for SARS-CoV-2, with mild disease in under ten patients and severe disease in one. Six males and four females were included in the convalescent cohort, with two Hispanic individuals, seven Caucasians, two Asians and one multiracial person represented. Participants received two doses of either the Pfizer-BioNTech BNT162b2 vaccine (n=8) or the Moderna mRNA-1273 vaccine (n=2). Post-COVID blood samples were collected from convalescent patients a median of around 96 days after diagnosis, with a range of about 30 to 161 days. Post-vaccine blood samples were collected a median of approximately 68 days after the second vaccine dose, ranging from about 14 to 241 days. Culture stimuli were overlapping spike peptide pools from SARS-CoV-2 and from the common cold coronaviruses HCoV-NL63, HCoV-OC43 and HCoV-229E. Control cultures used a CEFX viral epitope pool as positive control, an HIV-1 Nef peptide pool as negative control, or no peptide. The spike-specific CD4+ TCR repertoire was compared before and after mRNA vaccination in about nine COVID-19 convalescent patients and a handful of infection-naive healthy vaccine recipients. Findings and caveats that apply to the study as a whole: The median number of SARS-CoV-2-reactive clonotypes rose from 21 after infection to some 37 after vaccination, but the change was not significant. The study included relatively few convalescent patients and did not analyze early timepoints after natural infection. In convalescent patients, nearly all vaccine-specific clones (304 of 307) were found to be mono-reactive for SARS-CoV-2 spike rather than cross-reactive with common cold coronaviruses. Among the post-vaccine SARS-CoV-2-reactive clones in convalescent patients, a median approximately 86% showed up only after vaccination, which suggests vaccine-specific priming.

The junction carries 12 bases between V and J, which are trimmed by 5 bases and 7 bases respectively. The CDR3, from cysteine to phenylalanine, totals 12 residues. Of the read, only the CDR3 DNA is kept; its 36 bases are in frame from base 1. Interpreted using the paper, the treatment or condition label stands for: 10-day PBMC culture with coronavirus spike peptide pools or control peptides (ViraFEST assay). To expand antigen-specific T cells with peptide pools and then pick out the expanded clonotypes through TCR sequencing, the study relied on the ViraFEST assay. Positive SARS-CoV-2 PCR tests in the convalescent patients dated from March to December 2020, before Alpha, Beta and Delta variants emerged in the United States. Each well held 2.2 million or so PBMCs cultured in IMDM containing approximately 5.3% human AB serum and approximately 9.6 IU/ml IL-2, with 9 to 10 ug/ml peptide pools added. On days 3 and 7, half of the culture medium was replaced with fresh IL-2-containing medium. After about nine days of culture, CD4+ T cells were isolated by negative selection with the EasySep CD4+ T cell isolation kit. Ficoll-Paque Plus gradient centrifugation was used to isolate PBMCs from whole blood, and the isolated PBMCs were then either used fresh or cryopreserved at -140C. Triplicate wells were generally used for each culture condition.

The library was built by means of PCR. DNA from cultured CD4+ T cells was subjected to TCR sequencing with the Oncomine TCR Beta short-read assay at the Johns Hopkins FTIC core. Genomic DNA was extracted from the cultured CD4+ T cells with the QIAamp micro DNA kit. Oncomine TCR Beta libraries made from cultured CD4+ T cells were pooled using unique dual indexes and sequenced on an Illumina iSeq 100. In the original analysis: Non-productive sequences were removed, and CDR3s not starting with C, not ending with F or W, or shorter than 7 amino acids were discarded. Antigen-specific clonotypes were identified with the MANAFEST web application by comparing peptide-stimulated wells with reference and other culture wells. Positive clones required FDR below 0.05, an odds ratio above 5, and productive frequency above 0.1% in at least two of three replicate wells. A clonotype counted as cross-reactive if it showed significant expansion both in the SARS-CoV-2 spike wells and in at least one common cold coronavirus spike condition. Using R version 3.6.1, CDR3 homology was evaluated through Levenshtein distances (stringdist) along with unrooted phylogenetic trees (ape). TCRdb reprocessing: public reads trimmed at Q25 with fastp, clones called with MiXCR, in-frame beta chains kept. CDR3 protein duplicates are merged, each entry listing the most common genes and DNA. The V and J calls here are based on TCRdb, not the publication. Present in this sample are approximately 14,000 distinct CDR3 sequences, 43% of which were seen just once. About 15% of the sample rests with the top ten.

Note on this clonotype: Its antigen remains undetermined. The sample holds no much larger clone one base away, and base qualities are not on file.

This chain is built from TRBV12-3 or TRBV12-4 and TRBJ2-7; 6 matching bases give a weak D call of TRBD1. The receptor was isolated from a human donor who had recovered from COVID-19. The specimen was CD4+ T cells from blood, cultured in vitro. The CDR3: CASSTGYGEQYF. The sequenced DNA: TGTGCCAGCAGTACAGGGTACGGAGAGCAGTACTTC.